The sequence of this T cell receptor beta chain was determined in a study of shared clonotypes between healthy human individuals. Per germline, CDR1 SGHTA and CDR2 FQGTGA. V shed 5 bases and J shed 3 bases, with 14 bases lying between them. CDR3 length: 15 residues. The assay was immunoSEQ multiplex PCR, and TCRdb's table has in-frame clones only and misses some. The repertoire consists of roughly 570,000 clones, with 95% to 98% occurring once and the leading ten covering less than 0.35%. Naive CD8 cells were CD45RO-negative, positively selected for CCR7, excluding terminally differentiated effector memory CD45RA+ cells. Every contributor of samples was a Caucasian grown-up residing in Nashville, Tennessee. About this clone itself: Its cognate antigen is unknown.

Study observations and caveats: Memory subsets generally showed lower estimated richness than naive subsets.

Sequences were obtained from naive CD8+ T cells sorted from blood. V gene TRBV7-3 combines with J gene TRBJ2-1, with D uncertain. This receptor was identified in a man aged 25 to 40 in good health. CDR3 loop: CASSLTTRFYNEQFF. The CDR3 DNA sequence: TGTGCCAGCAGCCTCACCACCCGGTTCTACAATGAGCAGTTCTTC.